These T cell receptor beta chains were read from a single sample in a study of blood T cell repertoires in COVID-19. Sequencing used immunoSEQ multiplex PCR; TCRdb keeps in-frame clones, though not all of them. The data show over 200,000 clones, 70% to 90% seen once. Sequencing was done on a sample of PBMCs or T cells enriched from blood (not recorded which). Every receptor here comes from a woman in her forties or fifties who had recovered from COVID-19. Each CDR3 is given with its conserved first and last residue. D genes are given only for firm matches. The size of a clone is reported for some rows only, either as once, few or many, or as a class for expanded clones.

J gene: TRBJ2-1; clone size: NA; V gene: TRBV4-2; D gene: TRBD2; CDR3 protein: CASSQDSRSGRLTYNEQFF; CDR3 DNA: TGTGCCAGCAGCCAAGATAGTAGAAGCGGGAGGCTTACCTACAATGAGCAGTTCTTC
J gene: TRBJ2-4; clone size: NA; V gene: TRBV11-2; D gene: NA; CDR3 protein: CASSLISQGFRAKNIQYF; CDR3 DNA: TGTGCCAGCAGCTTAATCTCCCAGGGGTTCCGGGCCAAAAACATTCAGTACTTC
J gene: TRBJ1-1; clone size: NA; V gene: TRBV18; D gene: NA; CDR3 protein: CASSNTGQMNTEAFF; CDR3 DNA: TGTGCCAGCTCAAACACAGGACAAATGAACACTGAAGCTTTCTTT
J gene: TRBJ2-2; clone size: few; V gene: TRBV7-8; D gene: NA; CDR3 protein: CASSLVEQTNTGELFF; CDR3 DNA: TGTGCCAGCAGCTTAGTGGAACAGACGAACACCGGGGAGCTGTTTTTT
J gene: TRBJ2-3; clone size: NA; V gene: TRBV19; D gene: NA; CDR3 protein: CASSSQGTDTQYF; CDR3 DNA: TGTGCCAGTAGTTCCCAGGGAACAGATACGCAGTATTTT
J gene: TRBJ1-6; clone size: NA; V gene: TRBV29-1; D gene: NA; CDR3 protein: CSVRGSYNSPLHF; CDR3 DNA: TGCAGCGTTCGAGGGTCCTATAATTCACCCCTCCACTTT
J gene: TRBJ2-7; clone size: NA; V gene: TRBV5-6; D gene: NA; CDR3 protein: CASSSDSLPREQYF; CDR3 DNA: TGTGCCAGCAGCTCGGACAGTTTACCTAGGGAGCAGTACTTC
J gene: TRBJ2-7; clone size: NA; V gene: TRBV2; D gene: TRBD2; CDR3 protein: CASSGGLAGNYEQYF; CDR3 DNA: TGTGCCAGCAGTGGAGGACTAGCGGGGAACTACGAGCAGTACTTC
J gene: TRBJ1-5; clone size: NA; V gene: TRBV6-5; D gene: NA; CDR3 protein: CASSSQNQPQHF; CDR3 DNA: TGTGCCAGCAGTTCCCAGAATCAGCCCCAGCATTTT
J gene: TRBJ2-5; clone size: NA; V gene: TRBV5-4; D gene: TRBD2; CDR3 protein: CASSPWRSSGFQETQYF; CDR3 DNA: TGTGCCAGCAGCCCCTGGAGGTCTAGCGGATTCCAAGAGACCCAGTACTTC
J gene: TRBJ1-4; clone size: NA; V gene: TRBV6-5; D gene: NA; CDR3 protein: CASRGATNEKLFF; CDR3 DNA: TGTGCCAGCCGGGGTGCAACTAATGAAAAACTGTTTTTT
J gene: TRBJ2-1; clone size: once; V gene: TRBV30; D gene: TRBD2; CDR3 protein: CAWSYRRVRHAPSGIWYEQFF; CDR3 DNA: TGTGCCTGGAGTTATCGGCGTGTGAGACACGCACCTAGCGGGATATGGTATGAGCAGTTCTTC
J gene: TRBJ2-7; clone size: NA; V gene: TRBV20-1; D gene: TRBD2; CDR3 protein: CSASRLAVTSYEQYF; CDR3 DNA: TGCAGTGCTAGTAGACTAGCGGTAACCTCCTACGAGCAGTACTTC
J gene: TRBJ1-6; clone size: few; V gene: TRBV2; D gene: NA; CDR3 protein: CASETFRPHNSPLHF; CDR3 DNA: TGTGCCAGCGAGACATTCAGACCCCATAATTCACCCCTCCACTTT
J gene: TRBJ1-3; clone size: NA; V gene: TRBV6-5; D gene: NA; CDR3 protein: CASSYSFGQSGNTIYF; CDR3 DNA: TGTGCCAGCAGTTACAGCTTTGGGCAATCGGGAAACACCATATATTTT
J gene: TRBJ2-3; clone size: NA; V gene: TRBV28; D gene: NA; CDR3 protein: CASRRQALYTDTQYF; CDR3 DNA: TGTGCCAGCAGACGACAGGCGTTATACACAGATACGCAGTATTTT
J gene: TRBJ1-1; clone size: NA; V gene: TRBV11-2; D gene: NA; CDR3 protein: CASSLSGRTEAFF; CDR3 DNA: TGTGCCAGCAGCTTATCTGGGAGAACTGAAGCTTTCTTT
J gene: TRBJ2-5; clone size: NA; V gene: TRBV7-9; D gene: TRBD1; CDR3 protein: CASSFGDRGSQETQYF; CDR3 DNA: TGTGCCAGCAGCTTTGGGGACAGGGGATCCCAAGAGACCCAGTACTTC
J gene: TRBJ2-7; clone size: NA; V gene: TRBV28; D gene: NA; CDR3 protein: CASSLNKDEQYF; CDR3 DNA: TGTGCCAGCAGTTTAAACAAAGACGAGCAGTACTTC
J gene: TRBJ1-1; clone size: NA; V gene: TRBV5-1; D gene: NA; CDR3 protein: CASSLGHLGGNTEAFF; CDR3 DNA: TGCGCCAGCAGCTTGGGTCATTTAGGGGGGAACACTGAAGCTTTCTTT
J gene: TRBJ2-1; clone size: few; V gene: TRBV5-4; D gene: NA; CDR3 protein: CASSLSDRGEQFF; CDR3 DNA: TGTGCCAGCAGCTTGTCCGACCGGGGTGAGCAGTTCTTC
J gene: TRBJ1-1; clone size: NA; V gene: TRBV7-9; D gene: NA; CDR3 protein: CASSLAGQMNTEAFF; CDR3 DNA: TGTGCCAGCAGCTTGGCTGGACAGATGAACACTGAAGCTTTCTTT
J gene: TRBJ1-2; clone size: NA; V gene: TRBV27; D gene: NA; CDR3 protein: CASSFKLGYYGYTF; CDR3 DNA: TGTGCCAGCAGTTTCAAACTCGGGTACTATGGCTACACCTTC
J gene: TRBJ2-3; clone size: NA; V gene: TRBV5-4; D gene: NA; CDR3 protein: CASSFGNSDTQYF; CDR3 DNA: TGTGCCAGCAGCTTTGGTAACTCAGATACGCAGTATTTT
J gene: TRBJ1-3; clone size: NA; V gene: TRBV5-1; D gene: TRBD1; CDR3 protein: CASSVDRGSGNTIYF; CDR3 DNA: TGCGCCAGCAGCGTTGACAGGGGCTCTGGAAACACCATATATTTT
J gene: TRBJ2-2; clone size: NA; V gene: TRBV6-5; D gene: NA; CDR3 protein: CASRLGTYGELFF; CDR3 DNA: TGTGCCAGCAGACTCGGGACATACGGGGAGCTGTTTTTT
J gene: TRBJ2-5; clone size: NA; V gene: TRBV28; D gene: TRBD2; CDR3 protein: CASSLWGGTSRERETQYF; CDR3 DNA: TGTGCCAGCAGTTTATGGGGCGGGACTAGCAGGGAACGGGAGACCCAGTACTTC
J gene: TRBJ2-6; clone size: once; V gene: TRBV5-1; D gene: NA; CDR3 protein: CASSPLGATTGANVLTF; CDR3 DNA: TGCGCCAGCAGCCCTTTGGGGGCAACGACGGGGGCCAACGTCCTGACTTTC
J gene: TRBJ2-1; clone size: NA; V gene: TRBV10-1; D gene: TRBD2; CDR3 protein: CASSWGLSREQFF; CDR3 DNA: TGCGCCAGCAGTTGGGGACTATCGCGTGAGCAGTTCTTC
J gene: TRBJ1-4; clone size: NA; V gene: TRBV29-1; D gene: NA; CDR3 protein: CSVGGTPNEKLFF; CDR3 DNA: TGCAGCGTTGGAGGGACACCTAATGAAAAACTGTTTTTT
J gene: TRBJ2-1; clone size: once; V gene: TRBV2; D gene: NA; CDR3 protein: CASMTGLLHSYNEQFF; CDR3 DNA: TGTGCCAGCATGACCGGACTGCTACACTCCTACAATGAGCAGTTCTTC
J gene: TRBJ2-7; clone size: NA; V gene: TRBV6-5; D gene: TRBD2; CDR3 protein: CASSYVAGGLPYEQYF; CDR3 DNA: TGTGCCAGCAGTTACGTAGCGGGAGGACTCCCCTACGAGCAGTACTTC
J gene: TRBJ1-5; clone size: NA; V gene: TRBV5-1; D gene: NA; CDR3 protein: CASSYGALTGNQPQHF; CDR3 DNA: TGCGCCAGCAGCTACGGAGCGCTTACCGGCAATCAGCCCCAGCATTTT
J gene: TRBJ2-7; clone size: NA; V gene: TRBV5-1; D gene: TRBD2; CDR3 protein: CASSPGLAETYEQYF; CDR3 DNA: TGCGCCAGCAGCCCCGGACTAGCGGAGACCTACGAGCAGTACTTC
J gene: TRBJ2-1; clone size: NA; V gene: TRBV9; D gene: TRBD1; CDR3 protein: CASSTWTGGNEQFF; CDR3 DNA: TGTGCCAGCAGCACATGGACAGGGGGGAATGAGCAGTTCTTC
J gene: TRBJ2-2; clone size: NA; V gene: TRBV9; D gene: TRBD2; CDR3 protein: CASSATLAENTGELFF; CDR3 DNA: TGTGCCAGCAGCGCCACACTAGCGGAGAACACCGGGGAGCTGTTTTTT
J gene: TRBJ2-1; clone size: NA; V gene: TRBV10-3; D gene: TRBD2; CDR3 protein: CAITPWSTSGYNEQFF; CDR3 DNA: TGTGCCATCACCCCCTGGAGTACTAGCGGATACAATGAGCAGTTCTTC
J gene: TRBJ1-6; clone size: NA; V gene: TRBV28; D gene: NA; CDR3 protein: CASSLDSPSSYNSPLHF; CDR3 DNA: TGTGCCAGCAGTTTAGACAGCCCGAGCTCCTATAATTCACCCCTCCACTTT
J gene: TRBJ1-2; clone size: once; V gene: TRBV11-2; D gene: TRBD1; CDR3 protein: CASSARTGGDTNYGYTF; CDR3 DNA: TGTGCCAGCAGCGCCCGGACAGGGGGCGATACTAACTATGGCTACACCTTC
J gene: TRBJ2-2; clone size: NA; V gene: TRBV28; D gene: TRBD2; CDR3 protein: CASSPGLAGIGELFF; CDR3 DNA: TGTGCCAGCAGTCCGGGACTAGCGGGAATCGGGGAGCTGTTTTTT
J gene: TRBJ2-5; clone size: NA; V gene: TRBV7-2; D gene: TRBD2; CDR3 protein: CASSFGTAPGGLETQYF; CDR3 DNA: TGTGCCAGCAGCTTCGGCACCGCGCCGGGAGGGTTAGAGACCCAGTACTTC
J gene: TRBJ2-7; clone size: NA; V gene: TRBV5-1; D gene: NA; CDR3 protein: CASSLDLLLQDEQYF; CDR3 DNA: TGCGCCAGCAGCTTGGATCTCCTGCTACAGGACGAGCAGTACTTC
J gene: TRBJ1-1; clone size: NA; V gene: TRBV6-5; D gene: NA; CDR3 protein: CASSQLNTEAFF; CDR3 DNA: TGTGCCAGCAGCCAGTTGAACACTGAAGCTTTCTTT